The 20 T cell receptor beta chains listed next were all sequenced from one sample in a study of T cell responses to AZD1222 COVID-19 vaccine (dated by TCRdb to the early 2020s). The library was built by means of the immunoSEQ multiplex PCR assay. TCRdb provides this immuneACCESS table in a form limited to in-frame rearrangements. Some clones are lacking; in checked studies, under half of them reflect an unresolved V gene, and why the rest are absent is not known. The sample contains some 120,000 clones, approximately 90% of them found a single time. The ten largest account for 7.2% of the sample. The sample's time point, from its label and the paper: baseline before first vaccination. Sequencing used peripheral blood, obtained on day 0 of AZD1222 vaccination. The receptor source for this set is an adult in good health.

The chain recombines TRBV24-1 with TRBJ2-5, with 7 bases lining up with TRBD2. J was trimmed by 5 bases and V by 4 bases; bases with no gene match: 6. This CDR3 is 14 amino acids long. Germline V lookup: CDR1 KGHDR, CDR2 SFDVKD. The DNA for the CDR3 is TGTGCCACCAGTGAGTCGGGGGGACGGGAGACCCAGTACTTC. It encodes CATSESGGRETQYF.

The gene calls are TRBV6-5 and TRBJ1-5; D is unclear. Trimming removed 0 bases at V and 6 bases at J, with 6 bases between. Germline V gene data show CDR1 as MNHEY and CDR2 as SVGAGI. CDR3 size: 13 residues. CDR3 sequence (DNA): TGTGCCAGCAGTTACTCGGTCCTTCAGCCCCAGCATTTT. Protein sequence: CASSYSVLQPQHF.

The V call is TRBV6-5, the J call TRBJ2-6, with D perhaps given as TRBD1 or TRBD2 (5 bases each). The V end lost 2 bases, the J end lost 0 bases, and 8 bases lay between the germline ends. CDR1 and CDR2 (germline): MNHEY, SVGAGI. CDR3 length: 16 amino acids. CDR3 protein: CASSYGDLSGANVLTF. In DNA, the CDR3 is TGTGCCAGCAGTTACGGGGACCTCTCTGGGGCCAACGTCCTGACTTTC.

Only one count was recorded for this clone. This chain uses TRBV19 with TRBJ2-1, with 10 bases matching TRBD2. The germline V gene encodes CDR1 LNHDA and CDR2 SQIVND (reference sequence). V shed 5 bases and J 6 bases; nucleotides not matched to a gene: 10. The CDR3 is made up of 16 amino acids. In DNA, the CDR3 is TGTGCCAGTAGTGGATGGGCTAGCGGGAGTGGCAATGAGCAGTTCTTC. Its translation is CASSGWASGSGNEQFF.

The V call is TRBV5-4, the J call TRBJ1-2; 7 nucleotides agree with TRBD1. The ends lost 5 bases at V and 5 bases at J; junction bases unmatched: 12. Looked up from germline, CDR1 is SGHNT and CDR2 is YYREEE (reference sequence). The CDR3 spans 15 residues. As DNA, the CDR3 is TGTGCCAGCAGTCTGGAAGGGGGCGTGGGGTATGGCTACACCTTC. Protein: CASSLEGGVGYGYTF.

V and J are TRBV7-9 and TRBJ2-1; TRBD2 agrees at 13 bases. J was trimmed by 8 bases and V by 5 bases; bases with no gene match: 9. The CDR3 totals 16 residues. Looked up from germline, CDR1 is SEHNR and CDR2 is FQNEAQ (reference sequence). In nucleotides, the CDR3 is TGTGCCAGCAGCGCTGGGACTAGCGGGATTAGCGATGAGCAGTTCTTC. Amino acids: CASSAGTSGISDEQFF.

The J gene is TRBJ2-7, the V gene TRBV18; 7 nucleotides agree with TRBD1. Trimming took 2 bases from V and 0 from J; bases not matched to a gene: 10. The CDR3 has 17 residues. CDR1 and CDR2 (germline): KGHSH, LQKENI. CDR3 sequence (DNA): TGTGCCAGCTCACCATTACAGGGGACAGTGAACTCCTACGAGCAGTACTTC. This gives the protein CASSPLQGTVNSYEQYF.

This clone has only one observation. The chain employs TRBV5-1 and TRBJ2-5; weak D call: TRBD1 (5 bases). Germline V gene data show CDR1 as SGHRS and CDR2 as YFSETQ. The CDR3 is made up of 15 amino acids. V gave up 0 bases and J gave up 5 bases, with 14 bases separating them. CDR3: CASSLEGRVEETQYF. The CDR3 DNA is TGCGCCAGCAGCTTGGAGGGCAGGGTTGAGGAGACCCAGTACTTC.

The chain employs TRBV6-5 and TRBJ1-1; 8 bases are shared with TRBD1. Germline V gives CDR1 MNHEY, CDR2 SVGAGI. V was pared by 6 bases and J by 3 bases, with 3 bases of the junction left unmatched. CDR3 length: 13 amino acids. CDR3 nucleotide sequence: TGTGCCAGCAGGGTACAGGGGGACACTGAAGCTTTCTTT. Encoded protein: CASRVQGDTEAFF.

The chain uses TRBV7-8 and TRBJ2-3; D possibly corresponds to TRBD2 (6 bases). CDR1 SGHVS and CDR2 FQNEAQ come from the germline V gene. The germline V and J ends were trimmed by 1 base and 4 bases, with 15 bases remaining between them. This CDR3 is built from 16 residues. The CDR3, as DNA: TGTGCCAGCAGCTTAGAGACGGGAGCGGGCGCAGATACGCAGTATTTT. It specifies CASSLETGAGADTQYF.

DNA of the CDR3: TGTGCCAGCAGCTTAGCGGATCGAGGGGCCAATGAGCAGTTCTTC. Its protein product is CASSLADRGANEQFF. The V and J genes are TRBV7-9 and TRBJ2-1; D tentatively reads TRBD1 or TRBD2 (5 bases each). Germline CDR1 is SEHNR and CDR2 is FQNEAQ (reference sequence). The CDR3 runs 15 residues. V shed 0 bases and J shed 6 bases, with 12 bases lying between them.

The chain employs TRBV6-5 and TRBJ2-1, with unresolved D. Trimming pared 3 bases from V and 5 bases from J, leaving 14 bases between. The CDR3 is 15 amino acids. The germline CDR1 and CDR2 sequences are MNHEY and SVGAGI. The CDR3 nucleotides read TGTGCCAGCAGTTATCTAGGTCTAAACAACAATGAGCAGTTCTTC. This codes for CASSYLGLNNNEQFF.

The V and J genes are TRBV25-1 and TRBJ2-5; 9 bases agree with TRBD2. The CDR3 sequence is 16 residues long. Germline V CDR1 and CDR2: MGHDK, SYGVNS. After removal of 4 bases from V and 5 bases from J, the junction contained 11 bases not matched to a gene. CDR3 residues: CASSGTTLAGVETQYF. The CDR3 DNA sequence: TGTGCCAGCAGTGGGACCACACTAGCGGGCGTGGAGACCCAGTACTTC.

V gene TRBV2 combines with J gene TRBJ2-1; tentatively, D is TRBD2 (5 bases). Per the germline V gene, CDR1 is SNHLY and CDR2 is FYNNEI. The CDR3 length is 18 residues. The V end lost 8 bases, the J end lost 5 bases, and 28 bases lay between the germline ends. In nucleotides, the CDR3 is TGTGCCAGCGGGTTCTTGCGGGCCCGGGCGATCCGAAACAATGAGCAGTTCTTC. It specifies CASGFLRARAIRNNEQFF.

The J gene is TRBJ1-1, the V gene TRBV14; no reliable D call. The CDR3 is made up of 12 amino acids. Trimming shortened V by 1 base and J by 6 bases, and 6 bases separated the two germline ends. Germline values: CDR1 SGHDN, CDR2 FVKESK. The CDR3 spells CASSQVRSEAFF. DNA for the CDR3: TGTGCCAGCAGCCAAGTAAGGTCTGAAGCTTTCTTT.

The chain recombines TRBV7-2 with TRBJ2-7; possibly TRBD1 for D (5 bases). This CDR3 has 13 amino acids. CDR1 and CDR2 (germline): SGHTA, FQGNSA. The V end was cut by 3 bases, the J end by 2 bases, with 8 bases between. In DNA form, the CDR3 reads TGTGCCAGCAGCTTTACAGGAACCTACGAGCAGTACTTC. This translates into CASSFTGTYEQYF.

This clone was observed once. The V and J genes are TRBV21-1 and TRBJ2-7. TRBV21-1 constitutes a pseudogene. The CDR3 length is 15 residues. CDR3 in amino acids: CASSKVSRADNEQYF. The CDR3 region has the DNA TGTGCCAGCAGCAAAGTCTCTCGGGCAGACAACGAGCAGTACTTC.

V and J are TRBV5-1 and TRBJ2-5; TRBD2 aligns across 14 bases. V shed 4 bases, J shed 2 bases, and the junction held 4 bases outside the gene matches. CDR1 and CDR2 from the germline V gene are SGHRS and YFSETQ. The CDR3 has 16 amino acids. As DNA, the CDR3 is TGCGCCAGCAGCCCCGGGACTAGCGGGGGACAAGAGACCCAGTACTTC. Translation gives CASSPGTSGGQETQYF.

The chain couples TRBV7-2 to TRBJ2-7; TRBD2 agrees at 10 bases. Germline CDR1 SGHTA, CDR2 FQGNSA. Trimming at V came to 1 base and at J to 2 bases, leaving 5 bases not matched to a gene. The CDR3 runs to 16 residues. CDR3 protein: CASSLELAGLPYEQYF. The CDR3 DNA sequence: TGTGCCAGCAGCTTAGAACTAGCGGGATTACCCTACGAGCAGTACTTC.

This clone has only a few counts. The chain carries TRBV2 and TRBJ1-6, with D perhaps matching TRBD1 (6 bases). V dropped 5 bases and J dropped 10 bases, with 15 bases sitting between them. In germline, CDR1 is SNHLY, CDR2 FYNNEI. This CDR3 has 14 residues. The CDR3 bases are TGTGCCAGCAGTAGCGGGGGCGCGGGGTCACCCCTCCACTTT. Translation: CASSSGGAGSPLHF.